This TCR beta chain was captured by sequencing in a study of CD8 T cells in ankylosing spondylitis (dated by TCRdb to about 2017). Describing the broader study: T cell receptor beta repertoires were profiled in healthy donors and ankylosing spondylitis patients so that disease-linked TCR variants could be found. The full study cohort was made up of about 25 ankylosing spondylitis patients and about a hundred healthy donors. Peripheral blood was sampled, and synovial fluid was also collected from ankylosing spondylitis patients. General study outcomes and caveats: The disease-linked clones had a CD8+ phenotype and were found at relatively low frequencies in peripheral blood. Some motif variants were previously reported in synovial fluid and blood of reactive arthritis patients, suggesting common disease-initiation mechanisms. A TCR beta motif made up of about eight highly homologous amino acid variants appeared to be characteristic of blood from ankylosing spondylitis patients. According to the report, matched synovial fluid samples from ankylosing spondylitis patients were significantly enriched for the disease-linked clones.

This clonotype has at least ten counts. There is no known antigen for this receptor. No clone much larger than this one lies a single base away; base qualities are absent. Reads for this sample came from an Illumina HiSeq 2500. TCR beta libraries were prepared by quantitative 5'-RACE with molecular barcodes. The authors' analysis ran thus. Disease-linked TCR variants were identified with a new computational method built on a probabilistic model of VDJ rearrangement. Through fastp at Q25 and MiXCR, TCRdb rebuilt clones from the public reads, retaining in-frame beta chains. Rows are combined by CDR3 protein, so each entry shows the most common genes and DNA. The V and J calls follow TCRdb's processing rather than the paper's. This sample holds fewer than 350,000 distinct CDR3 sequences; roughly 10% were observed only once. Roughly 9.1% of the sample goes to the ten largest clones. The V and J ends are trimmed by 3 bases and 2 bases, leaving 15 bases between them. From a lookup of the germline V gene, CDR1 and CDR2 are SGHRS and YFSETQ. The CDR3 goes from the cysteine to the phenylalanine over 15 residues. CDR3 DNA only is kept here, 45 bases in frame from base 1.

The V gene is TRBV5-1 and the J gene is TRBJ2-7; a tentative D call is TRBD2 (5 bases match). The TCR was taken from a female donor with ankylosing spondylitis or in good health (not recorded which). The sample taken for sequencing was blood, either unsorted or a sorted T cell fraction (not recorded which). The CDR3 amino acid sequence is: CASSSLPGRPYEQYF. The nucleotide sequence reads TGCGCCAGCAGCTCCCTGCCGGGAAGACCCTACGAGCAGTACTTC. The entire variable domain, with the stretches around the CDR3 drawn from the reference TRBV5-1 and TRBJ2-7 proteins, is KAGVTQTPRYLIKTRGQQVTLSCSPISGHRSVSWYQQTPGQGLQFLFEYFSETQRNKGNFPGRFSGRQFSNSRSEMNVSTLELGDSALYLCASSSLPGRPYEQYFGPGTRLTVT.